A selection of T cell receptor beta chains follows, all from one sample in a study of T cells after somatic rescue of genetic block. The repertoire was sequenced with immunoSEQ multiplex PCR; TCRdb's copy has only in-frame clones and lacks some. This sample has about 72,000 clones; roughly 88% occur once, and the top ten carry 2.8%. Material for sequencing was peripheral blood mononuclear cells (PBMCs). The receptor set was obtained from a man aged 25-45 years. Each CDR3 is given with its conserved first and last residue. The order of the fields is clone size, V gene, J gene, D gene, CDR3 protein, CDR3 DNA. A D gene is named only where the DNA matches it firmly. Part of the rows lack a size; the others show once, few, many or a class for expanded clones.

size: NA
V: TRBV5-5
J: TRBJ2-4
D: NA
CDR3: CASSLYRTENIQYF
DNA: TGTGCCAGCAGCTTGTATCGGACAGAAAACATTCAGTACTTC

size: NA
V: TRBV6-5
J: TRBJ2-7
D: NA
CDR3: CASTDNYEQYF
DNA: TGTGCCAGTACCGACAACTACGAGCAGTACTTC

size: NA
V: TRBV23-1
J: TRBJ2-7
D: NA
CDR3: CASSSGGDYEQYF
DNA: TGCGCCAGCAGCTCTGGCGGGGATTACGAGCAGTACTTC

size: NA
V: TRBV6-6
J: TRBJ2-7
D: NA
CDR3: CASSYNPSGEQYF
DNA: TGTGCCAGCAGTTACAACCCCTCGGGAGAGCAGTACTTC

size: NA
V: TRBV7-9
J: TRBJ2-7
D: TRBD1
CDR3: CASSQPDRGSYEQYF
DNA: TGTGCCAGCAGCCAACCTGACAGGGGGTCCTACGAGCAGTACTTC

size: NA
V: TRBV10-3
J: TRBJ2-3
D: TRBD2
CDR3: CASAGLGSTDTQYF
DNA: TGTGCCTCAGCGGGGCTGGGGAGCACAGATACGCAGTATTTT

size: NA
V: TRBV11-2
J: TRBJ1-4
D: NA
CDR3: CASSVRDPNEKLFF
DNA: TGTGCCAGCAGCGTCAGGGATCCTAATGAAAAACTGTTTTTT

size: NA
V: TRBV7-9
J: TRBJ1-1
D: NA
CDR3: CASSLGGGAFF
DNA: TGTGCCAGCAGCTTAGGGGGTGGCGCTTTCTTT

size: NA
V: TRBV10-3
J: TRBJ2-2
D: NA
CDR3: CAISDLQTRELFF
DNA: TGTGCCATCAGTGATTTACAGACCCGGGAGCTGTTTTTT

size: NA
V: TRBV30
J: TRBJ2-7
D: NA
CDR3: CAWSVGGPYEQYF
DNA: TGTGCCTGGAGCGTGGGGGGGCCCTACGAGCAGTACTTC

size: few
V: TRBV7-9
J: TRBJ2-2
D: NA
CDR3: CASSLPLASGELFF
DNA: TGTGCCAGCAGCTTACCCTTAGCTTCGGGGGAGCTGTTTTTT

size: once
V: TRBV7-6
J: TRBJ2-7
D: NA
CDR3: CASSLAGNLYEQYF
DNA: TGTGCCAGCAGCTTAGCGGGGAACCTCTACGAGCAGTACTTC

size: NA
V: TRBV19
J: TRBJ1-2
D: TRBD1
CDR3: CASSILLGQGYGYTF
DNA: TGTGCCAGTAGTATCTTGCTGGGACAGGGGTATGGCTACACCTTC

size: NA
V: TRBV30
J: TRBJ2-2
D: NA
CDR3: CAWRLGFGELFF
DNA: TGTGCCTGGAGATTGGGGTTCGGGGAGCTGTTTTTT

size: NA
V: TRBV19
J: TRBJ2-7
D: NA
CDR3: CASSTGRMSEQYF
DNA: TGTGCCAGTAGTACAGGGAGAATGAGTGAGCAGTACTTC

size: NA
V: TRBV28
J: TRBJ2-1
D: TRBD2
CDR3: CASSGLAASSYNEQFF
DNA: TGTGCCAGCAGCGGACTAGCGGCGAGCTCCTACAATGAGCAGTTCTTC

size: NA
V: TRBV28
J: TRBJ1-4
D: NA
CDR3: CASSPPGGTALGKLFF
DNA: TGTGCCAGCAGTCCTCCGGGCGGGACCGCGTTGGGAAAACTGTTTTTT

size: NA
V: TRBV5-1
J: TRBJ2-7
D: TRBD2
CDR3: CASSLEAGGPSEQYF
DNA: TGCGCCAGCAGCTTGGAAGCGGGGGGTCCTTCCGAGCAGTACTTC

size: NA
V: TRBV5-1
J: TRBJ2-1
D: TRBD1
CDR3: CASSWGQGEGEQFF
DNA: TGCGCCAGCAGCTGGGGACAGGGGGAGGGTGAGCAGTTCTTC

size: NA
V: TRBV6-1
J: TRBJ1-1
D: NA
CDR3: CASSEVTETEAFF
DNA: TGTGCCAGCAGTGAAGTCACGGAAACTGAAGCTTTCTTT

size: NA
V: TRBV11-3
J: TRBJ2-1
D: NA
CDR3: CASSLRSGNEQFF
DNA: TGTGCCAGCAGCTTAAGGTCCGGGAATGAGCAGTTCTTC

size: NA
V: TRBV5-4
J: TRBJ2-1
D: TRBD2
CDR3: CASSPELAGGNEQFF
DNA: TGTGCCAGCAGCCCCGAGCTAGCGGGAGGGAATGAGCAGTTCTTC

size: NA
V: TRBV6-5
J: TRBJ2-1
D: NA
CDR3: CASSYQAYNEQFF
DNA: TGTGCCAGCAGTTACCAAGCCTACAATGAGCAGTTCTTC

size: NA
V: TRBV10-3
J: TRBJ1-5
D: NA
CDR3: CAIRQEGQPQHF
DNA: TGTGCCATTCGACAGGAAGGACAGCCCCAGCATTTT

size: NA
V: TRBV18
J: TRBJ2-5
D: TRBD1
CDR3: CASQITGAVGETQYF
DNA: TGTGCCAGCCAAATCACAGGGGCCGTGGGAGAGACCCAGTACTTC

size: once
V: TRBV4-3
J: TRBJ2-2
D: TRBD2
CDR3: CASSLSGGRGAGELFF
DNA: TGCGCCAGCAGCCTAAGCGGCGGGAGAGGGGCCGGGGAGCTGTTTTTT

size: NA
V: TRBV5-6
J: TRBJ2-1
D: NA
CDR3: CASSKRGPSVYNEQFF
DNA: TGTGCCAGCAGCAAAAGGGGCCCTTCGGTTTACAATGAGCAGTTCTTC

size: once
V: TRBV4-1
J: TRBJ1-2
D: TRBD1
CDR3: CASSHHSDREVYGYTF
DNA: TGCGCCAGCAGCCACCATTCCGACAGGGAGGTCTATGGCTACACCTTC

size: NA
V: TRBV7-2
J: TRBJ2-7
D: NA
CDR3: CASSPSNTNSYEQYF
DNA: TGTGCCAGCAGCCCCAGTAACACCAACTCCTACGAGCAGTACTTC

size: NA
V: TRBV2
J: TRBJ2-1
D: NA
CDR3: CASMISSYNEQFF
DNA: TGTGCCAGCATGATAAGCTCCTACAATGAGCAGTTCTTC

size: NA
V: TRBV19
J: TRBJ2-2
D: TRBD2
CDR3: CATRTSGAGELFF
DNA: TGTGCCACCCGGACTAGCGGGGCCGGGGAGCTGTTTTTT

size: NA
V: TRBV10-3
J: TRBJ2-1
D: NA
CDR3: CAISEADEQFF
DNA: TGTGCCATCAGTGAGGCGGATGAGCAGTTCTTC

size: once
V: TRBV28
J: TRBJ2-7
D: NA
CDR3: CASRALLEAQDF
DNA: TGTGCCAGCCGGGCGCTACTTGAGGCACAGGACTTC

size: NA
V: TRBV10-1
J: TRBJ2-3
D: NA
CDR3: CASSARGPTDTQYF
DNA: TGCGCCAGCAGTGCGCGGGGGCCCACAGATACGCAGTATTTT

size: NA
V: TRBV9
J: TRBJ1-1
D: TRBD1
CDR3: CASSVDHRGNTEAFF
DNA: TGTGCCAGCAGCGTAGATCACAGGGGGAACACTGAAGCTTTCTTT

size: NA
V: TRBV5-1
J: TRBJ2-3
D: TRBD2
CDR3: CASRRTSGEADTQYF
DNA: TGCGCCAGCAGACGGACTAGCGGGGAGGCAGATACGCAGTATTTT

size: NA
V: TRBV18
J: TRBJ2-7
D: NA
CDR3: CASSPDYEQYF
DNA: TGTGCCAGCTCACCGGACTACGAGCAGTACTTC

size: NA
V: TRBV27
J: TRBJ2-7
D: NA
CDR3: CASSLSGYGSYEQYF
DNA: TGTGCCAGCAGTTTATCAGGCTACGGCTCCTACGAGCAGTACTTC

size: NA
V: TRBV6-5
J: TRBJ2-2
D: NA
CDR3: CASSYDRNTGELFF
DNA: TGTGCCAGCAGTTACGACAGGAACACCGGGGAGCTGTTTTTT

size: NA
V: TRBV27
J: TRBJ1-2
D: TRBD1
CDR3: CASSRAGGAYGYTF
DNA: TGTGCCAGCAGTAGGGCAGGGGGCGCCTATGGCTACACCTTC

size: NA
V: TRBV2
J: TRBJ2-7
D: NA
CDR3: CASIEGILSYEQYF
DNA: TGTGCCAGCATCGAGGGAATCCTCTCCTACGAGCAGTACTTC

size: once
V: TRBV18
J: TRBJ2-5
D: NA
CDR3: CASSINRGETQYF
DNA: TGTGCCAGCTCCATAAATCGGGGGGAGACCCAGTACTTC

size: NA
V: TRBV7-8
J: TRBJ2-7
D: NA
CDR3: CASSLGFEAALPTYEQYF
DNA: TGTGCCAGCAGCTTGGGCTTTGAGGCCGCGCTTCCAACCTACGAGCAGTACTTC

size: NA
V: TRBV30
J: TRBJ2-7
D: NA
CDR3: CAWSVGGSYEQYF
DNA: TGTGCCTGGAGTGTCGGAGGGTCCTACGAGCAGTACTTC

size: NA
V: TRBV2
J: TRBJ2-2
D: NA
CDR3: CASSGRRRTNTGELFF
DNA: TGTGCCAGCAGTGGCAGGCGGCGTACGAACACCGGGGAGCTGTTTTTT

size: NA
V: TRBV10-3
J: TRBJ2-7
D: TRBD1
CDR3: CAISGGGQGYEQYF
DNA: TGTGCCATCAGTGGGGGCGGACAGGGCTACGAGCAGTACTTC

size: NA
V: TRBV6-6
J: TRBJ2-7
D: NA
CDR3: CASSYSPDSSYEQYF
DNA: TGTGCCAGCAGTTACTCCCCCGACAGCTCCTACGAGCAGTACTTC

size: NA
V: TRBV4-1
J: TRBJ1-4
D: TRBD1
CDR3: CASSHFRDREKLFF
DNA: TGCGCCAGCAGCCATTTCCGGGACAGGGAAAAACTGTTTTTT

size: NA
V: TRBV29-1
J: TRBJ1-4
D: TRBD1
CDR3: CSVEAPGQGAANEKLFF
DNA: TGCAGCGTTGAAGCACCGGGACAGGGGGCTGCTAATGAAAAACTGTTTTTT

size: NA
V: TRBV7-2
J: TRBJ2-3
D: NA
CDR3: CASSPGLRSTDTQYF
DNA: TGTGCCAGCAGCCCGGGACTGCGCTCCACAGATACGCAGTATTTT

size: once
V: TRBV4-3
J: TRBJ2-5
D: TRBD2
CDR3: CASSQEASGRYETQYF
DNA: TGCGCCAGCAGCCAAGAAGCCAGCGGGAGATACGAGACCCAGTACTTC

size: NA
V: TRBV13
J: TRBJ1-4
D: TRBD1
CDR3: CASSSPRGEKLFF
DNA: TGTGCCAGCAGCTCCCCCAGGGGGGAAAAACTGTTTTTT

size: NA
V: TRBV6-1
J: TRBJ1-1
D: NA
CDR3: CASRLHAVGRTEAFF
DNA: TGTGCCAGCAGACTCCACGCTGTGGGGCGCACTGAAGCTTTCTTT

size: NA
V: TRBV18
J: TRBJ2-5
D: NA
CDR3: CASSPPSGETQYF
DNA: TGTGCCAGCTCACCACCATCCGGGGAGACCCAGTACTTC